A single sample gave rise to the 26 T cell receptor beta chains below, sequenced in a study of cytomegalovirus exposure and HLA in healthy donors. Use of 60 Vbeta and 13 Jbeta primers characterized the PCR. Sequencing used immunoSEQ multiplex PCR; TCRdb keeps in-frame clones, though not all of them. The sample records more than 100,000 clones, 80% being singletons. Specimen: PBMCs. These TCRs come from a female donor in good health and CMV-seropositive.

The CDR3 coding sequence is TGTGCCAGCATCCCCCTGGCAGGGGCGATTAACTATGGCTACACCTTC. Its translation: CASIPLAGAINYGYTF. The chain has TRBV28 and TRBJ1-2; D perhaps matches TRBD1 (6 bases). Trimming took 7 bases from V and 1 from J, leaving 19 bases between them. The CDR3 is 16 residues long. Germline values: CDR1 MDHEN, CDR2 SYDVKM.

The rearrangement uses TRBV29-1 and TRBJ1-1; D not resolved. V lost 6 bases to trimming and J lost 0 bases, with 14 bases between them. This CDR3 region has 14 residues. Germline CDR1 is SQVTM and CDR2 is ANQGSEA. This CDR3 is CSVRPRLMNTEAFF. In DNA, the CDR3 is TGCAGCGTCAGACCTAGACTCATGAACACTGAAGCTTTCTTT.

For this clone: At one end, the junction sequence differs from germline, possibly due to a read error. The rearrangement uses TRBV7-7 and TRBJ2-2; D uncertain. This CDR3 is built from 14 residues. Germline values: CDR1 SSHAT, CDR2 FNYEAQ (reference sequence). This chain's CDR3 is CASSLTGLTGELFF. The CDR3 DNA follows: TGTGCTAGCAGCTTAACTGGTCTCACCGGGGAGCTGTTTTTT.

V and J are TRBV12-5 and TRBJ1-1; tentative D call: TRBD1 (5 bases). The germline V gene has CDR1 LGHNT and CDR2 FRNRAP. The V and J ends lost 6 bases and 0 bases respectively, with 8 bases between them. The CDR3 length is 13 residues. The CDR3 nucleotides are TGTGCTAGTGGGCGACAGATGAACACTGAAGCTTTCTTT. Amino acid sequence: CASGRQMNTEAFF. The full variable domain, its missing parts supplied by reference TRBV12-5 and TRBJ1-1, is DARVTQTPRHKVTEMGQEVTMRCQPILGHNTVFWYRQTMMQGLELLAYFRNRAPLDDSGMPKDRFSAEMPDATLATLKIQPSEPRDSAVYFCASGRQMNTEAFFGQGTRLTVV.

The chain couples TRBV28 to TRBJ1-5; the match to TRBD1 covers 7 bases. J lost 5 bases, V lost 5 bases, and 6 bases had no gene match. The CDR3 sequence is 14 residues long. Germline loops: CDR1 MDHEN, CDR2 SYDVKM. CDR3 sequence: CASSLQGSHQPQHF. CDR3 coding DNA: TGTGCCAGCAGTCTACAGGGGTCCCATCAGCCCCAGCATTTT.

The chain employs TRBV14 and TRBJ2-7; 7 bases agree with TRBD1. V gave up 5 bases and J gave up 4 bases; unmatched junction bases: 8. The CDR3 sequence is 14 residues long. CDR1 is SGHDN and CDR2 is FVKESK in the germline V gene. In DNA, the CDR3 is TGTGCCAGCAGCAGGAGACAGGGAAGGTACGAGCAGTACTTC. It translates to CASSRRQGRYEQYF.

The V gene is TRBV6-1, the J gene TRBJ2-3; TRBD1 aligns across 8 bases. This CDR3 has 15 amino acids. The V gene end was trimmed by 6 bases and the J gene end by 4 bases; junction bases not matched to a gene: 9. The germline gives CDR1 MNHNS, CDR2 SASEGT. Here the CDR3 reads CASRNGQGWADTQYF. CDR3 bases: TGTGCCAGCAGAAACGGACAGGGATGGGCAGATACGCAGTATTTT.

The chain carries TRBV6-1 and TRBJ1-6, with D possibly TRBD1 on 6 matching bases. The germline CDR1 and CDR2 sequences are MNHNS and SASEGT. The CDR3 loop spans 15 amino acids. The V and J ends lost 5 bases and 8 bases respectively, with 16 bases between them. This CDR3 reads CASSTGPGVHSPLHF. The CDR3, as DNA: TGTGCCAGCAGTACAGGGCCCGGAGTCCATTCACCCCTCCACTTT.

This rearrangement joins TRBV9 to TRBJ2-1; 7 nucleotides align to TRBD2. This CDR3 contains 15 residues. Germline V lookup: CDR1 SGDLS, CDR2 YYNGEE. V lost 4 bases and J lost 5; bases outside the gene matches: 9. The CDR3 DNA reads as TGTGCCAGCAGCCCAACCGGGACTACCGACAATGAGCAGTTCTTC. This codes for CASSPTGTTDNEQFF.

The chain combines TRBV30 with TRBJ2-1, with 9 bases lining up with TRBD1. There are 14 residues in the CDR3. Trimming took 7 bases from V and 7 from J; bases not matched to a gene: 11. The germline gives CDR1 GTSNPN, CDR2 SVGIG (reference sequence). The CDR3 region is CASDGGQGNNEQFF. The CDR3 region has the DNA TGTGCCTCCGATGGGGGACAGGGCAATAATGAGCAGTTCTTC.

This rearrangement joins TRBV7-9 to TRBJ2-5; TRBD2 agrees at 9 bases. Germline CDR1 SEHNR, CDR2 FQNEAQ (reference sequence). V gave up 2 bases and J gave up 6 bases; unmatched junction bases: 4. The length of the CDR3 is 14 residues. The CDR3 bases are TGTGCCAGCAGCTTACGCGGGGGGGCTCAGACCCAGTACTTC. Translating it yields CASSLRGGAQTQYF.

V gene TRBV6-5 combines with J gene TRBJ1-1, with 7 bases that match TRBD1. CDR3 length: 14 residues. V shed 6 bases and J 1 base; nucleotides not matched to a gene: 5. The germline CDR1 and CDR2 sequences are MNHEY and SVGAGI. CDR3 in DNA: TGTGCCAGCAGACCCCCAGGGGGGAACACTGAAGCTTTCTTT. It codes for CASRPPGGNTEAFF.

This chain joins TRBV6-1 and TRBJ2-3; D ambiguous. CDR3 length: 13 amino acids. The V gene lost 1 base and the J gene lost 5 bases, with 7 bases spanning the gap. The germline CDR1 and CDR2 sequences are MNHNS and SASEGT. The CDR3 DNA is TGTGCCAGCAGTGAAGGCCAGGTAGATACGCAGTATTTT. As protein: CASSEGQVDTQYF.

The CDR3 DNA sequence: TGCGCCAGCAGCTTCTCCCTAGCGGGGGGAAATGAGCAGTTCTTC. Encoded protein: CASSFSLAGGNEQFF. The J gene is TRBJ2-1, the V gene TRBV5-1; 11 bases match TRBD2. V gave up 2 bases and J gave up 7 bases; unmatched junction bases: 5. The CDR3 is made up of 15 amino acids. CDR1 and CDR2 from the germline V gene are SGHRS and YFSETQ.

V and J are TRBV6-5 and TRBJ1-2; a weak D match, TRBD1 (6 bases). In germline, CDR1 is MNHEY, CDR2 SVGAGI. V was pared by 4 bases and J by 4 bases, with 13 bases between. The CDR3 is made up of 14 amino acids. In DNA, the CDR3 is TGTGCCAGCAGTTCCCTCGACAGGATCTATGGCTACACCTTC. It is translated as CASSSLDRIYGYTF.

This chain links TRBV5-8 with TRBJ1-5; a possible D gene is TRBD1 (6 bases). The CDR3 is 16 amino acids. CDR1 and CDR2 (germline): SGHTS, YDEGEE. The ends were cut back, 4 bases at V and 2 bases at J, with 16 bases in the middle. CDR3 sequence (DNA): TGTGCCAGCAGCCGAGGTAGGGGGATAGGCAATCAGCCCCAGCATTTT. Encoded protein: CASSRGRGIGNQPQHF.

The genes are TRBV9 and TRBJ2-3; a weak D match, TRBD1 (6 bases). Trimming pared 4 bases from V and 5 bases from J, leaving 20 bases between. In germline, CDR1 is SGDLS, CDR2 YYNGEE. The CDR3 spans 16 residues. The CDR3 DNA sequence: TGTGCCAGCAGCCCCGACCTAAACAGGGAACTAGATACGCAGTATTTT. This translates into CASSPDLNRELDTQYF.

The V call is TRBV7-9, the J call TRBJ2-3; D not certain. Trimming removed 2 bases at V and 3 bases at J, with 3 bases between. CDR3 length: 12 residues. CDR1 and CDR2 from the germline V gene are SEHNR and FQNEAQ (reference sequence). The DNA of the CDR3 is TGTGCCAGCAGCTTACCGACAGATACGCAGTATTTT. Its protein product is CASSLPTDTQYF.

This clone appeared a single time. The chain uses TRBV29-1 and TRBJ1-1; D may be TRBD1 (6 bases). Germline-derived CDR1 and CDR2 are SQVTM and ANQGSEA. The CDR3 is made up of 12 amino acids. Trimming removed 5 bases at V and 4 bases at J, with 11 bases between. CDR3: CSVYREGTEAFF. CDR3 nucleotide sequence: TGCAGCGTTTACAGGGAAGGCACTGAAGCTTTCTTT.

This chain connects TRBV7-6 to TRBJ2-2; maybe TRBD1 (5 bases). Between the trimmed V and J ends, which lost 5 bases and 2 bases, there was a span of 15 bases. Germline CDR1 SGHVS, CDR2 FNYEAQ. The CDR3 length is 16 residues. CDR3 residues: CASSPQGAKNTGELFF. The CDR3 region has the DNA TGTGCCAGCAGCCCCCAAGGGGCGAAAAACACCGGGGAGCTGTTTTTT.

This sequence joins TRBV10-3 and TRBJ2-3, with 7 bases fitting TRBD2. CDR1 and CDR2 from the germline V gene are ENHRY and SYGVKD. The CDR3 has 13 amino acids. V shed 10 bases and J 7 bases; nucleotides not matched to a gene: 11. Here the CDR3 reads CATRRGVNNTQYF. The CDR3 nucleotides are TGTGCCACTCGCCGGGGGGTGAACAATACGCAGTATTTT.

This clone was observed once. This rearrangement joins TRBV7-8 to TRBJ1-1, with D perhaps matching TRBD1 (5 bases). Germline loops: CDR1 SGHVS, CDR2 FQNEAQ. Trimming stripped 0 bases from V and 5 bases from J, with 13 bases between. The CDR3 runs to 15 residues. The CDR3 here is CASSLAGGRATEAFF. The CDR3 bases are TGTGCCAGCAGCTTAGCGGGAGGCAGGGCAACTGAAGCTTTCTTT.

The rearrangement joins TRBV19 to TRBJ1-5; D ambiguous. CDR3 size: 12 residues. Trimming removed 5 bases at V and 0 bases at J, with 2 bases between. Germline CDR1 reads LNHDA; CDR2 reads SQIVND (reference sequence). The CDR3 reads CASSYSNQPQHF. In DNA, the CDR3 is TGTGCCAGTAGTTATAGCAATCAGCCCCAGCATTTT.

This clone was detected only a few times. The V gene is TRBV5-5, the J gene TRBJ1-4; D is undetermined. This CDR3 contains 14 residues. Trimming removed 1 base from V and 7 bases from J, with 11 bases in between. CDR1 is SGHKS, CDR2 YYEKEE, per germline (reference sequence). DNA for the CDR3: TGTGCCAGCAGCTTGTTGAGTAGTGCTGAAAAACTGTTTTTT. It translates to CASSLLSSAEKLFF.

This clone came up a few times. The V gene is TRBV4-3, the J gene TRBJ2-1, with 8 bases that match TRBD2. This CDR3 spans 16 amino acids. After removal of 4 bases from V and 6 bases from J, the junction contained 11 bases not matched to a gene. Germline V gene sequence: CDR1 LGHNA, CDR2 YSLEER. The CDR3 spells CASSPLVGGVPNEQFF. The CDR3 DNA reads TGCGCCAGCAGCCCCCTGGTCGGGGGGGTCCCCAATGAGCAGTTCTTC.

This chain uses TRBV19 with TRBJ2-3; 8 nucleotides line up with TRBD2. Germline V gives CDR1 LNHDA, CDR2 SQIVND (reference sequence). The CDR3 extends over 16 amino acids. The V and J ends lost 6 bases and 0 bases, in that order; junction bases with no gene match: 8. For the CDR3, the DNA is TGTGCCAGTAGGGCACGGGGGGGCCAGAGCACAGATACGCAGTATTTT. It specifies CASRARGGQSTDTQYF. The full variable domain, its missing parts supplied by reference TRBV19 and TRBJ2-3, is DGGITQSPKYLFRKEGQNVTLSCEQNLNHDAMYWYRQDPGQGLRLIYYSQIVNDFQKGDIAEGYSVSREKKESFPLTVTSAQKNPTAFYLCASRARGGQSTDTQYFGPGTRLTVL.